This passage covers 15 T cell receptor beta chains from one sample sequenced in a study of cytomegalovirus exposure and HLA in healthy donors. Measured with immunoSEQ multiplex PCR; TCRdb has only the in-frame clones, and not every one. The sample records 50,000 or so clones, around nine tenths being singletons. Sequenced material: PBMCs. These receptors came from a woman younger than 45 in good health and CMV-seronegative.

The chain joins TRBV11-2 to TRBJ2-7; D possibly corresponds to TRBD1 (5 bases). The CDR3 is made up of 14 amino acids. The ends were cut back, 1 base at V and 2 bases at J, with 9 bases in the middle. Germline assignment: CDR1 SGHAT and CDR2 FQNNGV. The CDR3 bases are TGTGCCAGCAGCTTAGGGGGCTTGACCTACGAGCAGTACTTC. This sequence encodes CASSLGGLTYEQYF.

The chain is built from TRBV19 and TRBJ2-5, with 7 positions matching TRBD1. This CDR3 has 15 amino acids. J gave up 0 bases and V 3 bases, and 4 bases lay outside the gene matches. Germline CDR1 and CDR2: LNHDA and SQIVND (reference sequence). The CDR3 region is CASSIVTGDQETQYF. In nucleotides, the CDR3 is TGTGCCAGTAGTATTGTCACAGGGGACCAAGAGACCCAGTACTTC.

The V call is TRBV27, the J call TRBJ1-2; 7 nucleotides align to TRBD1. Germline-derived CDR1 and CDR2 are MNHEY and SMNVEV (reference sequence). The CDR3 spans 16 residues. The trim removed 5 bases at V and 4 bases at J, leaving 13 bases unmatched. CDR3 sequence (DNA): TGTGCCAGCAGTCCAACCCCGGGGGACAGCCCCTATGGCTACACCTTC. Protein sequence: CASSPTPGDSPYGYTF.

The chain carries TRBV28 and TRBJ1-5; 8 nucleotides align to TRBD1. The germline gives CDR1 MDHEN, CDR2 SYDVKM. The CDR3 is 17 residues long. Trimming at V came to 7 bases and at J to 6 bases, leaving 17 bases not matched to a gene. CDR3 nucleotide sequence: TGTGCCAGCATTACAGGGGGTCGGGGGGCGAGAGGTCAGCCCCAGCATTTT. Translated: CASITGGRGARGQPQHF.

The genes are TRBV7-9 and TRBJ2-3; no definite D call. Looked up from germline, CDR1 is SEHNR and CDR2 is FQNEAQ (reference sequence). Trimming left V 5 bases short and J 0 bases short, with 12 bases between. The CDR3 sequence is 15 residues long. The CDR3 DNA reads as TGTGCCAGCAGCCTAACTCGTAGTAGCACAGATACGCAGTATTTT. This gives the protein CASSLTRSSTDTQYF.

The CDR3 DNA sequence: TGTGCCAGCAGTTTAGCGGGTGGCGAGACCCAGTACTTC. Translating it yields CASSLAGGETQYF. The chain uses TRBV28 and TRBJ2-5, with D possibly TRBD2 on 5 matching bases. Germline V CDR1 and CDR2: MDHEN, SYDVKM. Trimming took 2 bases from V and 5 from J, leaving 9 bases between them. The CDR3 length is 13 residues. The full variable domain, rest sourced from reference TRBV28 and TRBJ2-5, is DVKVTQSSRYLVKRTGEKVFLECVQDMDHENMFWYRQDPGLGLRLIYFSYDVKMKEKGDIPEGYSVSREKKERFSLILESASTNQTSMYLCASSLAGGETQYFGPGTRLLVL.

The gene calls are TRBV30 and TRBJ1-1, with D tentatively TRBD1 (6 bases). This CDR3 is built from 14 residues. CDR1 GTSNPN and CDR2 SVGIG come from the germline V gene (reference sequence). Deletions cut 7 bases from V and 0 bases from J, with 15 bases between. The CDR3 sequence: CALYGTNMNTEAFF. The CDR3 DNA is TGTGCCTTATACGGGACAAATATGAACACTGAAGCTTTCTTT. Combining the CDR3 with reference TRBV30 and TRBJ1-1 gives the whole variable domain SQTIHQWPATLVQPVGSPLSLECTVEGTSNPNLYWYRQAAGRGLQLLFYSVGIGQISSEVPQNLSASRPQDRQFILSSKKLLLSDSGFYLCALYGTNMNTEAFFGQGTRLTVV.

The chain recombines TRBV6-1 with TRBJ2-7, with no clear D. The CDR3 contains 14 residues. CDR1 and CDR2 from the germline V gene are MNHNS and SASEGT. Trimming cost V 1 base and J 1 base, with 8 bases left between them. The CDR3 loop reads CASSEVLGSYEQYF. The CDR3 DNA reads as TGTGCCAGCAGTGAAGTGCTCGGTTCCTACGAGCAGTACTTC.

The chain is built from TRBV5-4 and TRBJ2-1; 10 bases agree with TRBD2. This CDR3 is built from 15 residues. The J segment lost 7 bases and the V segment lost 0 bases, leaving 4 bases of the junction unmatched. CDR1 is SGHNT, CDR2 YYREEE, per germline (reference sequence). The CDR3 protein is CASSLVLAGENEQFF. The CDR3 region has the DNA TGTGCCAGCAGCTTGGTTCTAGCGGGGGAAAATGAGCAGTTCTTC.

The chain carries TRBV5-6 and TRBJ2-5; 9 positions agree with TRBD1. J was trimmed by 5 bases and V by 4 bases; bases with no gene match: 15. CDR3 size: 17 residues. The germline V gene has CDR1 SGHDT and CDR2 YYEEEE. CDR3 amino acids: CASSRKQGAYAFETQYF. As DNA, the CDR3 is TGTGCCAGCAGCCGGAAACAGGGGGCGTATGCTTTCGAGACCCAGTACTTC.

The sample holds a few counts of this clone. The chain has TRBV9 and TRBJ1-1, with 10 positions matching TRBD1. This CDR3 has 17 amino acids. Trimming at V came to 0 bases and at J to 5 bases, leaving 10 bases not matched to a gene. CDR1 is SGDLS and CDR2 is YYNGEE in the germline V gene. The CDR3 region has the DNA TGTGCCAGCAGCGTAGACTTCCGGGACAGGGGCCGAACTGAAGCTTTCTTT. Encoded protein: CASSVDFRDRGRTEAFF.

The chain uses TRBV7-2 and TRBJ2-1; D call uncertain. V dropped 1 base and J dropped 4 bases, with 23 bases sitting between them. CDR3 length: 19 residues. Germline V gene lookup returns CDR1 SGHTA and CDR2 FQGNSA. The CDR3 region is CASSLEATPTLVRYNEQFF. CDR3 sequence (DNA): TGTGCCAGCAGCTTAGAGGCGACACCCACCTTGGTGAGATACAATGAGCAGTTCTTC.

The chain uses TRBV7-9 and TRBJ1-1; 9 bases agree with TRBD1. Trimming at V came to 6 bases and at J to 4 bases, leaving 6 bases not matched to a gene. Germline V gives CDR1 SEHNR, CDR2 FQNEAQ (reference sequence). The CDR3 length is 14 residues. The CDR3 nucleotides are TGTGCCAGCAGTAGGGACAGGGCGGGCACTGAAGCTTTCTTT. Translated, it gives CASSRDRAGTEAFF.

The chain joins TRBV6-5 to TRBJ1-1, with a weak D call TRBD1 (5 bases). The CDR3 is 13 amino acids. Germline lookup yields CDR1 MNHEY and CDR2 SVGAGI. Trimming pared 7 bases from V and 5 bases from J, leaving 14 bases between. The CDR3 region has the DNA TGTGCCAGCATGAAGGGGAGGAAAACTGAAGCTTTCTTT. Residues: CASMKGRKTEAFF.

The chain carries TRBV6-1 and TRBJ2-5, with D unresolved. The DNA matches TRBJ2-7 better at its end, which makes the J call doubtful. The germline gives CDR1 MNHNS, CDR2 SASEGT. The CDR3 runs to 12 residues. CDR3 region: CASSENYAEQYF. The CDR3 coding sequence is TGTGCCAGCAGTGAAAATTATGCCGAGCAGTACTTC.